This T cell receptor (beta chain) was captured in a study of blood T cell repertoires in COVID-19. Using immunoSEQ multiplex PCR, the repertoire was profiled, and TCRdb retains in-frame clones only, with some absent. The sample includes roughly 46,000 clones, 80% to 90% of them seen just once. The CDR3 spans 15 residues. Per germline, CDR1 ENHRY and CDR2 SYGVKD. V was pared by 6 bases and J by 0 bases, with 12 bases between. The specimen sequenced was peripheral blood. This chain connects TRBV10-3 to TRBJ1-3; the D gene is possibly TRBD1 (6 bases). The sequence derives from a human donor in a cohort sampled during active COVID-19. The donor label of this sample is uncertain. The chain's CDR3 is CAISPQGVSGNTIYF. CDR3 bases: TGTGCCATCAGCCCACAGGGAGTCTCTGGAAACACCATATATTTT.